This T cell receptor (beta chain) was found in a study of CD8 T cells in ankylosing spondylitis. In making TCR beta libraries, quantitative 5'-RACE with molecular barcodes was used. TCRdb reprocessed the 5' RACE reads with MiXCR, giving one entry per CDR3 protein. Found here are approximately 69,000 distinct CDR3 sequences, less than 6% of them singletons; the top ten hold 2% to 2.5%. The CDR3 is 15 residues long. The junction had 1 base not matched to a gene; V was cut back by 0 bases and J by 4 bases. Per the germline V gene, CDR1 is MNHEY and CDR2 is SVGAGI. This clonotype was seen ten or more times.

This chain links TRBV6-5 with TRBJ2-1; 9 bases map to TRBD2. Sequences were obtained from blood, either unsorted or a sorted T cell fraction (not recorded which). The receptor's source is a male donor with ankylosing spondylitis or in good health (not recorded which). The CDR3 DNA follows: TGTGCCAGCAGTTACTCAAGCGGGGGGTACAATGAGCAGTTCTTC. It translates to CASSYSSGGYNEQFF.